These 3 T cell receptor beta chains came from one sample sequenced in a study of T cell repertoires in cytomegalovirus infection (dated by TCRdb to between 2018 and 2021). Reading the label with the study, this specimen's treatment or condition is: in vitro stimulation with specific CMV peptide epitopes to enrich CMV-specific T cells. The listed sequencing device is Illumina HiSeq 1500. TCRdb reworked the public reads: Q25 trimming with fastp, MiXCR clone assembly, productive beta chains retained. Identical CDR3 proteins give one entry, which carries the most common genes and DNA. The sample data list about half a million distinct CDR3 sequences, and roughly 34% of these were observed just once. Roughly 15% of the sample rests with the top ten. No antigen has been assigned to these receptors. The sample was cultured PBMCs, taken from culture after CMV antigen stimulation. The receptors were gathered from a human donor in good health (CMV status not recorded). Some clones in this sample may be carry-over from other donors' samples.

This clonotype was seen a handful of times. This chain joins TRBV12-3 or TRBV12-4 and TRBJ2-7, with D possibly being TRBD1 (6 bases). This CDR3 contains 13 residues. V was pared by 5 bases and J by 9 bases, with 17 bases between. CDR3 protein: CASSEFIGQPQYF. The CDR3, as DNA: TGTGCCAGCAGTGAGTTCATCGGACAGCCGCAGTACTTC.

This chain uses TRBV10-3 with TRBJ1-4, with TRBD1 matching 9 bases. This CDR3 spans 18 amino acids. Per germline, CDR1 ENHRY and CDR2 SYGVKD. With V trimmed by 4 bases and J by 8 bases, 17 bases remained unmatched. DNA for the CDR3: TGTGCCATCAGTGGAACAGGGGGCCGTACGACTGTCTCCGAAAAACTGTTTTTT. This gives the protein CAISGTGGRTTVSEKLFF.

This clonotype has a handful of counts. V gene TRBV7-9 combines with J gene TRBJ2-3; maybe TRBD2 (5 bases). V was clipped by 5 bases and J by 3 bases, with 15 bases between them. Per the germline V gene, CDR1 is SEHNR and CDR2 is FQNEAQ (reference sequence). There are 15 residues in the CDR3. CDR3 region: CASSLAGNPTDTQYF. The CDR3, as DNA: TGTGCCAGCAGCCTCGCCGGGAACCCAACAGATACGCAGTATTTT.